The next 21 T cell receptor beta chains were all read from a single sample in a study of CD8+CD57+ T cells in acquired aplastic anemia (dated by TCRdb to the late 2010s). The sequencer listed for this sample is Illumina HiSeq 2000. Profiling of TCR beta VDJ combinations and CDR3 sequences used genomic DNA as the template. TCRdb reanalyzed the raw reads on its own, using fastp at Q25 for trimming and MiXCR for clone calling, and kept in-frame beta chains. Each CDR3 protein gets just one entry, which takes the most common genes and DNA from the rows behind it. The sample table records 270,000 or so distinct CDR3 sequences; 70% to 85% of these occur just once. 40% to 55% of the sample goes to the ten largest clones. Expansion of CD8+CD57+ cells had been shown by flow cytometry in the patients chosen for sequencing. Sequenced input: sorted CD4+, CD8+, or CD8+CD57+ T cells (not recorded which) from PBMCs. The receptor set was obtained from a human donor with aplastic anemia.

The CDR3 nucleotides read TGTGCCAGCAGCTTAGCGGCCAGTGCGCTGGATTTTGACGTC. Its translation: CASSLAASALDFDV. J is TRBJ2-7 and V is TRBV7-3; D is unresolved. This CDR3 has 14 residues. The germline V gene encodes CDR1 SGHTA and CDR2 FQGTGA.

Concerning this clonotype itself: One junction end does not reproduce the germline sequence, and a read error may be involved. The gene calls are TRBV7-2 and TRBJ2-3, with D possibly matching TRBD2 (6 bases). The CDR3 contains 14 residues. CDR1 SGHTA and CDR2 FQGNSA come from the germline V gene. The CDR3 DNA follows: TGTGCCAGCAGCGTAGCGAGCGGGCCCGGTACTACGCAGTTT. This translates into CASSVASGPGTTQF.

V and J are TRBV29-1 and TRBJ1-1, with D possibly being TRBD1 (5 bases). The CDR3 totals 11 residues. Trimming took 7 bases from V and 4 from J, leaving 10 bases between them. In germline, CDR1 is SQVTM, CDR2 ANQGSEA. Written as DNA, the CDR3 is TGCAGCGGTGGGACGGCCACTGAAGCTTTCTTT. It codes for CSGGTATEAFF.

This clonotype was observed once. The chain uses TRBV11-2 and TRBJ2-4, with a tentative D call TRBD2 (5 bases). V was clipped by 8 bases and J by 11 bases, with 16 bases between them. The CDR3 covers 12 residues. Germline V gene sequence: CDR1 SGHAT, CDR2 FQNNGV. CDR3 bases: TGTGCCAGCGGAGGAATTGGGAACGTTCAGTACTTC. Its protein product is CASGGIGNVQYF.

The chain recombines TRBV7-8 with TRBJ1-2; unclear D gene. Trimming stripped 4 bases from V and 4 bases from J, with 19 bases between. Germline-derived CDR1 and CDR2 are SGHVS and FQNEAQ. The length of the CDR3 is 16 residues. The CDR3 bases are TGTGCCAGCAGCTCAGCGGACGGTCCCGTGGCCTATGGCTACACCTTC. Translating it yields CASSSADGPVAYGYTF.

The J gene is TRBJ2-3, the V gene TRBV7-8, with D perhaps matching TRBD1 or TRBD2 (5 bases each). Looked up from germline, CDR1 is SGHVS and CDR2 is FQNEAQ. The V end lost 6 bases, the J end lost 11 bases, and 18 bases lay between the germline ends. The CDR3 extends over 13 amino acids. CDR3 in DNA: TGTGCCAGCAGGGAAGGGGAGCAGTATATGCAGTATTTT. Amino acids: CASREGEQYMQYF.

Details on this clonotype: Given the absence of the conserved phenylalanine or tryptophan at the CDR3 end, a read error is likely. J is TRBJ2-3 and V is TRBV7-9; tentatively, D is TRBD2 (6 bases). Trimming cost V 0 bases and J 12 bases, with 16 bases left between them. This CDR3 region has 14 residues. Germline V lookup: CDR1 SEHNR, CDR2 FQNEAQ (reference sequence). The CDR3 loop reads CASSLAGGYGAQYL. CDR3 nucleotides: TGTGCCAGCAGCTTAGCGGGAGGCTACGGTGCCCAGTATCTT.

The V and J genes are TRBV5-5 and TRBJ2-5, with a tentative D call TRBD1 (6 bases). The germline V gene encodes CDR1 SGHKS and CDR2 YYEKEE (reference sequence). Trimming stripped 3 bases from V and 5 bases from J, with 20 bases between. The CDR3 is 16 residues long. The CDR3 DNA is TGTGCCAGCAGCTACACAGGGTTCGTGAAGGGGGAGACCCAGTACTTC. This translates into CASSYTGFVKGETQYF.

V and J are TRBV19 and TRBJ1-2; 7 positions match TRBD1. The CDR3 contains 16 residues. With V trimmed by 2 bases and J by 2 bases, 8 bases remained unmatched. Germline V gene data show CDR1 as LNHDA and CDR2 as SQIVND (reference sequence). Here the CDR3 DNA reads TGTGCCAGTAGTATACGCAGGGACAGAACAAACTATGGCTACACCTTC. This gives the protein CASSIRRDRTNYGYTF.

For this clonotype: Because the CDR3's place on the DNA is in doubt, the DNA is left out and the CDR3 is given as listed by TCRdb. This chain uses TRBV2 with TRBJ2-7; TRBD2 was called by the table and not checked on the DNA. The CDR3 is 16 residues long, counting both termini. The germline V gene encodes CDR1 SNHLY and CDR2 FYNNEI. Here the CDR3 reads CASRSSGGPNLAQYFV.

For this clonotype: An end of the junction differs from the germline gene, which may be a read error. This chain uses TRBV7-8 with TRBJ2-3; D tentatively reads TRBD1 or TRBD2 (6 bases each). This CDR3 has 13 residues. Germline assignment: CDR1 SGHVS and CDR2 FQNEAQ. The CDR3 sequence: CASGDGGTDKPHF. CDR3 sequence (DNA): TGTGCCAGCGGCGACGGGGGCACAGACAAGCCGCATTTT.

Of note for this clonotype: Sequence at one end of the junction differs from germline and may be a read error. V and J are TRBV24-1 and TRBJ2-2; a weak D match, TRBD1 (6 bases). CDR1 is KGHDR and CDR2 is SFDVKD in the germline V gene. The length of the CDR3 is 13 residues. The CDR3 loop is CATLEGDTGVVVF. DNA for the CDR3: TGTGCCACCTTGGAAGGGGACACCGGGGTGGTGGTTTTT.

The chain recombines TRBV25-1 with TRBJ2-7; D call uncertain. This CDR3 comprises 13 residues. The V gene's germline CDR1 is MGHDK and CDR2 SYGVNS. The germline V and J ends were trimmed by 2 bases and 1 base, with 6 bases remaining between them. CDR3: CASSEVNSYEQYF. In DNA, the CDR3 is TGTGCCAGCAGTGAAGTCAATTCCTACGAGCAGTACTTC.

V and J are TRBV7-9 and TRBJ2-7, with 9 bases identical to TRBD2. Germline V gene data show CDR1 as SEHNR and CDR2 as FQNEAQ (reference sequence). The CDR3 is 13 amino acids. CDR3 nucleotide sequence: TGCGCCAGCAGTGTAGCAGCGGGGGGCGGGGCGAACGTC. Its translation: CASSVAAGGGANV.

The genes are TRBV7-4 and TRBJ1-1; TRBD1 agrees at 9 bases. Germline trimming cut 0 bases from V and 0 bases from J; bases unmatched to any gene: 2. The CDR3 sequence is 16 residues long. The germline gives CDR1 SGHVT, CDR2 SQSDAQ. CDR3 protein: CASSLAGQGLNTEAFF. DNA of the CDR3: TGTGCCAGCAGCTTAGCGGGACAGGGTTTGAACACTGAAGCTTTCTTT.

A note on this clonotype: Its ends do not fully match the called genes, so a read error is possible. V and J are TRBV7-2 and TRBJ2-7; possibly TRBD2 for D (6 bases). This CDR3 has 14 amino acids. CDR1 and CDR2 (germline): SGHTA, FQGNSA. The CDR3 loop is CASSFAEGPDTQYF. CDR3 in DNA: TGTGCCAGCAGCTTCGCGGAGGGTCCCGATACGCAGTATTTC. The complete variable domain, with remaining parts taken from reference TRBV7-2 and TRBJ2-7, reads GAGVSQSPSNKVTEKGKDVELRCDPISGHTALYWYRQSLGQGLEFLIYFQGNSAPDKSGLPSDRFSAERTGGSVSTLTIQRTQQEDSAVYLCASSFAEGPDTQYFGPGTRLTVT.

The V and J genes are TRBV19 and TRBJ1-5; D not certain. The CDR3 contains 16 residues. Germline V gene data show CDR1 as LNHDA and CDR2 as SQIVND (reference sequence). The V end lost 3 bases, the J end lost 0 bases, and 12 bases lay between the germline ends. The CDR3 spells CASSIILGSSNQPQHF. CDR3 in DNA: TGTGCCAGTAGTATCATCCTCGGCAGTAGCAATCAGCCCCAGCATTTT.

With regard to this clonotype: Lacking the conserved final phenylalanine or tryptophan, this CDR3 likely reflects a read error. No DNA is shown, since the ends of the CDR3 on it are uncertain; the CDR3 is the one TCRdb lists. V is TRBV7-8 and J is TRBJ2-3; the table's D gene call, TRBD1, was not cross checked with the DNA. The CDR3 is 13 residues long, counting both termini. Germline values: CDR1 SGHVS, CDR2 FQNEAQ. CDR3 sequence reads: CASSDDPDETPLS.

Note on this clonotype: An end of the junction does not agree with germline; a read error may underlie this. The chain recombines TRBV6-1 with TRBJ2-7; perhaps TRBD2 as D (6 bases). In germline, CDR1 is MNHNS, CDR2 SASEGT. The CDR3 spans 15 residues. The CDR3 is CVSSEEGTNTGELYF. CDR3 nucleotides: TGTGTCAGCAGTGAGGAGGGGACGAACACCGGGGAGCTGTACTTC.

A word on this clonotype: Relative to the germline gene, one junction end is altered; a read error may explain this. The chain couples TRBV7-2 to TRBJ2-3; tentatively, D is TRBD2 (6 bases). Looked up from germline, CDR1 is SGHTA and CDR2 is FQGNSA. The CDR3 totals 14 residues. CDR3 nucleotides: TGTGCCAGCAGCTTGGCTACCGGGAGCGGAGATAAGCAGTTT. It translates to CASSLATGSGDKQF. The full variable domain, with the rest looked up from reference TRBV7-2 and TRBJ2-3, is GAGVSQSPSNKVTEKGKDVELRCDPISGHTALYWYRQSLGQGLEFLIYFQGNSAPDKSGLPSDRFSAERTGGSVSTLTIQRTQQEDSAVYLCASSLATGSGDKQFGPGTRLTVL.

As concerns this clonotype: One junction end does not reproduce the germline sequence, and a read error may be involved. V and J are TRBV7-9 and TRBJ2-5; D is perhaps TRBD2 (5 bases). CDR3 length: 14 amino acids. The V gene's germline CDR1 is SEHNR and CDR2 FQNEAQ (reference sequence). This CDR3 is CASSSGSTQETQHF. The CDR3 DNA follows: TGTGCCAGCAGCAGCGGCAGCACGCAAGAGACTCAGCACTTC.